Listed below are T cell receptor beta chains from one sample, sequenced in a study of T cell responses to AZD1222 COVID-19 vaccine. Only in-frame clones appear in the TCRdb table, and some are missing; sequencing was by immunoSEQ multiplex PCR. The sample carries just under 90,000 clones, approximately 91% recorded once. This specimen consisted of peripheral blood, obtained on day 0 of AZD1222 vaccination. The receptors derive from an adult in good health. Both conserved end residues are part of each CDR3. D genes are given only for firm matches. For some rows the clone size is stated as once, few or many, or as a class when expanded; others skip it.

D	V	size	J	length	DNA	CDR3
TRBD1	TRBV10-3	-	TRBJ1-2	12	TGTGCCATCAGCCTCACAGGGGATGGCTACACCTTC	CAISLTGDGYTF
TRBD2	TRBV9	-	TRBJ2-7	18	TGTGCCAGCAGCGTTGGACTAGCGGGAGAAAAACTTACCTACGAGCAGTACTTC	CASSVGLAGEKLTYEQYF
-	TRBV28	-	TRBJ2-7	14	TGTGCCAGCAGTTTGAGGGGCAGGGCAAACGAGCAGTACTTC	CASSLRGRANEQYF
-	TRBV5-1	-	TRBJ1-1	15	TGCGCCAGCAGCGTACCGGGAACCGGAGGCACTGAAGCTTTCTTT	CASSVPGTGGTEAFF
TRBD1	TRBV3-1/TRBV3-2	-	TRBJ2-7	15	TGTGCCAGCAGCGCCCCACGGGACAGCTCCTACGAGCAGTACTTC	CASSAPRDSSYEQYF
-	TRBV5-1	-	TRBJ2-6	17	TGCGCCAGCAGCTTGCTTCCGGTACAGACCGGGGCCAACGTCCTGACTTTC	CASSLLPVQTGANVLTF
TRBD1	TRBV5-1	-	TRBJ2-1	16	TGCGCCAGCAGCTTGGCCCTGGGACAGGGATACAATGAGCAGTTCTTC	CASSLALGQGYNEQFF
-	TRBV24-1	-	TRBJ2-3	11	TGTGCCACCAGTGGGGAAGATACGCAGTATTTT	CATSGEDTQYF
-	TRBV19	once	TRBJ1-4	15	TGTGCCAGTAGGTTGGAGGGTACGGCTAATGAAAAACTGTTTTTT	CASRLEGTANEKLFF
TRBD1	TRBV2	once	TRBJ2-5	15	TGTGCCAGCAGTTCCCCGGGACAGGGGAGAGAGACCCAGTACTTC	CASSSPGQGRETQYF